This TCR beta chain was sequenced during a study of cytomegalovirus exposure and HLA in healthy donors. Primers for the PCR totalled 60 Vbeta and 13 Jbeta. Profiled with immunoSEQ multiplex PCR; TCRdb holds only in-frame clones, not every one. The sample records around 100,000 clones, roughly 70% being singletons. Germline V gene sequence: CDR1 SGHRS, CDR2 YFSETQ. Losses at the gene ends were 4 bases for V and 3 bases for J; bases not matched to a gene: 9. CDR3 size: 16 residues. Source material: PBMCs. This sequence originates from a man younger than 40 in good health and CMV-seronegative. The chain couples TRBV5-1 to TRBJ2-5, with 10 bases matching TRBD1. The CDR3, as DNA: TGCGCCAGCAGCCTGTACTACGGGACAGGGGAAGAGACCCAGTACTTC. This codes for CASSLYYGTGEETQYF.